Listed below are T cell receptor beta chains from one sample, sequenced in a study of technical replicates of blood from several donors. Clones were sequenced by immunoSEQ multiplex PCR, and TCRdb holds only the in-frame ones, with some missing. The data hold 80,000 to 100,000 clones, with approximately 95% observed a single time. Sequencing was carried out using T cells isolated from PBMCs. These receptors all stem from a human donor in good health. Each CDR3 is given with its conserved first and last residue. The order of the fields is V gene, D gene, J gene, CDR3 protein. The D gene is left open where the match is weak.

>TRBV19|-|TRBJ2-3
CASSISGDTQYF
>TRBV9|-|TRBJ2-3
CASSVVASTDTQYF
>TRBV7-9|-|TRBJ2-1
CASSLPGTYNEQFF
>TRBV15|-|TRBJ1-5
CATSLRDFQPQHF
>TRBV4-2|-|TRBJ2-5
CASSQGQGIQTQYF
>TRBV5-1|-|TRBJ2-5
CASSLNEETQYF
>TRBV5-6|TRBD1|TRBJ2-7
CASSVLQGASEQYF
>TRBV29-1|TRBD1|TRBJ2-7
CSVEGTGNEQYF
>TRBV2|TRBD1|TRBJ2-7
CASGRPTGGVLYEQYF
>TRBV30|-|TRBJ1-1
CAWNPDSPEAFF
>TRBV5-1|TRBD1|TRBJ2-3
CASSLQGPGKSDTQYF
>TRBV6-1|TRBD1|TRBJ1-2
CASSEIGGLNYGYTF
>TRBV7-6|TRBD1|TRBJ2-7
CASSSRTGRIDEQYF
>TRBV5-1|TRBD2|TRBJ2-3
CASSLMSPSGRGTDTQYF
>TRBV6-5|-|TRBJ1-5
CASSYPRGQPQHF
>TRBV23-1|TRBD1|TRBJ2-1
CASSVGTAIGNEQFF
>TRBV28|-|TRBJ1-2
CASSTTTGIPDYGYTF
>TRBV5-1|-|TRBJ1-1
CASSLGVEGGTEAFF
>TRBV15|-|TRBJ1-5
CATSRLSNQPQHF
>TRBV28|-|TRBJ1-5
CASKQGGSNQPQHF
>TRBV5-1|TRBD2|TRBJ2-1
CASSDLAGRGNEQFF
>TRBV6-1|-|TRBJ2-3
CASSGYSGFTDTQYF
>TRBV6-5|-|TRBJ2-1
CASSYSARGNEQFF
>TRBV7-9|TRBD2|TRBJ2-5
CASSWPLAGAFQETQYF
>TRBV19|-|TRBJ1-5
CASSPPAQGSQPQHF
>TRBV28|TRBD2|TRBJ2-1
CASSLGPGTSGRNEQFF
>TRBV6-1|TRBD1|TRBJ2-7
CASITGTGAYEQYF
>TRBV9|-|TRBJ1-3
CASQGQGTNSGNTIYF
>TRBV7-8|TRBD1|TRBJ1-5
CASSLRDRPPGGNQPQHF
>TRBV5-1|TRBD1|TRBJ2-7
CASSWTGVPDEQYF
>TRBV28|TRBD2|TRBJ2-3
CASSPFGGSGSEDTQYF
>TRBV19|-|TRBJ1-1
CASRKNQGTEAFF
>TRBV5-6|TRBD1|TRBJ1-1
CASSQQGRNTEAFF
>TRBV5-5|-|TRBJ1-2
CASSLEGHSNYGYTF
>TRBV4-1|-|TRBJ1-1
CASSQGLGTEAFF
>TRBV4-1|TRBD1|TRBJ1-1
CASSPLPGQSPNTEAFF
>TRBV27|TRBD1|TRBJ2-1
CASSYWDSGEQFF
>TRBV21-1|-|TRBJ1-3
CASTDKRQGNTIYF
>TRBV5-1|-|TRBJ2-2
CASSQGLNTGELFF
>TRBV7-2|TRBD1|TRBJ1-2
CASSLLQGANYGYTF
>TRBV6-6|TRBD1|TRBJ1-6
CASSTLTGGDSPLHF
>TRBV7-8|TRBD2|TRBJ2-7
CASSSSGTSSYEQYF
>TRBV7-9|TRBD1|TRBJ2-7
CASSYGTGTYEQYF
>TRBV5-1|-|TRBJ2-1
CASSPQYEEGEQFF
>TRBV7-2|-|TRBJ2-1
CASSPGSYNEQFF
>TRBV13|TRBD1|TRBJ1-4
CASSLGSGTGTFRSQKLFF
>TRBV9|TRBD2|TRBJ2-3
CASSVAVGLAGGRTDTQYF
>TRBV27|TRBD1|TRBJ1-4
CASSRQGTYNEKLFF
>TRBV4-1|-|TRBJ1-4
CASSQDTIRSNEKLFF
>TRBV2|-|TRBJ2-7
CASSDLDGNYEQYF
>TRBV4-1|-|TRBJ1-2
CASSQDLERGGDPNGYTF
>TRBV5-6|TRBD1|TRBJ1-1
CASSLFGGGTGNTEAFF
>TRBV4-1|-|TRBJ2-2
CASSQDWGDIISNTGELFF